The TCR beta chain described here comes from a study of T-cell memory formation after mild COVID-19. Study-wide points: Most CD4+ clones that shrank were in CM and EM, while CD8+ ones turned up in EMRA. Day 15 to 85 contracting clones showed balanced CD4/CD8; day 15 to 37 expanders favored CD4+.

This clonotype was counted a few times. Antigen unknown. Each CDR3 protein is one row after TCRdb ran MiXCR on the 5' RACE reads. Here the sample spans roughly 40,000 distinct CDR3 sequences, less than 7.5% being singletons. The specimen sequenced was PBMCs or a T cell subset sorted from them (not recorded which). The receptor was derived from a man younger than 35 who had mild COVID-19 (a few samples of this study predate the infection). Cell type and time point are not known.

The CDR3, as DNA: TGTGCCAGCAGCTTAGTGGCAGGGGTTGGGACTGAAGCTTTCTTT. Protein: CASSLVAGVGTEAFF. This chain links TRBV7-2 with TRBJ1-1; D may be TRBD1 (6 bases). The CDR3 is 15 residues long. Deletions cut 1 base from V and 5 bases from J, with 14 bases between. CDR1 is SGHTA, CDR2 FQGNSA, per germline.